Each of the 18 T cell receptor beta chains below was sequenced from the same sample in a study of beta chain features in type 1 diabetes. Every isolated RNA sample was fully reverse transcribed, so sequencing captured expressed TCRB transcripts. Sequencing used immunoSEQ multiplex PCR; TCRdb keeps in-frame clones, though not all of them. The data show approximately 140,000 clones, 9% to 10% seen once. Sequenced material: central memory CD4+ T cells from blood. These receptors came from a woman aged 40 to 50 in good health.

This clone has only a few counts. The V gene is TRBV9, the J gene TRBJ2-3; 7 bases align to TRBD2. V was clipped by 4 bases and J by 1 base; unmatched bases: 6. CDR1 is SGDLS, CDR2 YYNGEE, per germline. The CDR3 is 15 residues long. The CDR3 sequence: CASSPQRGGTDTQYF. In DNA, the CDR3 is TGTGCCAGCAGCCCCCAGCGGGGAGGCACAGATACGCAGTATTTT.

A few counts support this clone. The chain couples TRBV5-1 to TRBJ1-2; tentative D call: TRBD1 (6 bases). Trimming stripped 0 bases from V and 1 base from J, with 7 bases between. In germline, CDR1 is SGHRS, CDR2 YFSETQ. The CDR3 covers 14 residues. CDR3 sequence (DNA): TGCGCCAGCAGCTTGGGACAGGTTAACTATGGCTACACCTTC. This encodes CASSLGQVNYGYTF.

The CDR3 DNA is TGCAGCGCCCGGGAGCTTGCAGATACGCAGTATTTT. It codes for CSARELADTQYF. The chain links TRBV29-1 to TRBJ2-3, with a tentative D call TRBD2 (6 bases). Per germline, CDR1 SQVTM and CDR2 ANQGSEA. The CDR3 runs 12 residues. V dropped 7 bases and J dropped 4 bases, with 12 bases sitting between them.

The DNA of the CDR3 is TGCGCCAGCAGCCTTAGCGGGGCTAGTCAGCCCCAGCATTTT. It specifies CASSLSGASQPQHF. This sequence joins TRBV5-1 and TRBJ1-5; tentative D call: TRBD1 (5 bases). Trimming took 4 bases from V and 6 from J, leaving 14 bases between them. The germline V gene encodes CDR1 SGHRS and CDR2 YFSETQ. This CDR3 is 14 amino acids long.

The genes are TRBV18 and TRBJ2-5; possible D gene TRBD2, 5 bases. V was shortened by 10 bases and J by 5 bases, with 14 bases between the two germline ends. The CDR3 sequence is 12 residues long. The germline V gene encodes CDR1 KGHSH and CDR2 LQKENI. The CDR3 DNA sequence: TGTGCCACCCGAGAATGGGAGGAGACCCAGTACTTC. Amino acids: CATREWEETQYF.

J is TRBJ2-1 and V is TRBV29-1; TRBD2 is a possible D gene (5 bases). Per germline, CDR1 SQVTM and CDR2 ANQGSEA. The CDR3 length is 15 residues. Trimming pared 0 bases from V and 2 bases from J, leaving 11 bases between. CDR3 sequence (DNA): TGCAGCGTTGAAGATAGCGTTTCGGCCTACAATGAGCAGTTCTTC. It specifies CSVEDSVSAYNEQFF.

This clone was detected ten times or more. The CDR3 sequence is CASTPTGGGLQDTQYF. Written as DNA, the CDR3 is TGTGCCAGCACCCCAACAGGCGGGGGCCTCCAGGATACGCAGTATTTT. J is TRBJ2-3 and V is TRBV28, with D possibly matching TRBD2 (7 bases). This CDR3 is 16 amino acids long. Trimming shortened V by 7 bases and J by 6 bases, and 23 bases separated the two germline ends. Germline V gives CDR1 MDHEN, CDR2 SYDVKM. The variable domain in full, completed from reference TRBV28 and TRBJ2-3, reads DVKVTQSSRYLVKRTGEKVFLECVQDMDHENMFWYRQDPGLGLRLIYFSYDVKMKEKGDIPEGYSVSREKKERFSLILESASTNQTSMYLCASTPTGGGLQDTQYFGPGTRLTVL.

This chain links TRBV5-1 with TRBJ2-1, with 9 bases that match TRBD1. From germline, CDR1 is SGHRS and CDR2 YFSETQ. CDR3 size: 16 residues. Unmatched junction bases numbered 13, after V lost 4 bases and J lost 8 bases. In nucleotides, the CDR3 is TGCGCCAGCAGCGTCGTTCCTGGGACAGGGATCGATGAGCAGTTCTTC. Its translation: CASSVVPGTGIDEQFF.

The sample holds a few counts of this clone. This chain joins TRBV5-1 and TRBJ1-1, with a weak D call TRBD1 (6 bases). V was clipped by 0 bases and J by 1 base, with 16 bases between them. Germline CDR1 is SGHRS and CDR2 is YFSETQ. There are 17 residues in the CDR3. The CDR3 protein is CASSLAPLAGANTEAFF. The DNA of the CDR3 is TGCGCCAGCAGCTTGGCCCCTTTGGCGGGGGCGAACACTGAAGCTTTCTTT.

The table lists this clone with a few counts. This rearrangement joins TRBV7-2 to TRBJ2-1, with a possible D match to TRBD2 (6 bases). The CDR3 totals 16 residues. Germline CDR1 reads SGHTA; CDR2 reads FQGNSA. Trimming shortened V by 1 base and J by 0 bases, and 10 bases separated the two germline ends. The CDR3 spells CASSLGGIDSYNEQFF. The CDR3 DNA follows: TGTGCCAGCAGCTTAGGCGGGATTGACTCCTACAATGAGCAGTTCTTC. The full variable domain, its missing parts supplied by reference TRBV7-2 and TRBJ2-1, is GAGVSQSPSNKVTEKGKDVELRCDPISGHTALYWYRQSLGQGLEFLIYFQGNSAPDKSGLPSDRFSAERTGGSVSTLTIQRTQQEDSAVYLCASSLGGIDSYNEQFFGPGTRLTVL.

V is TRBV2 and J is TRBJ1-4; TRBD1 matches at 7 bases. This CDR3 is 15 amino acids long. The ends lost 6 bases at V and 6 bases at J; junction bases unmatched: 10. Germline assignment: CDR1 SNHLY and CDR2 FYNNEI. CDR3 sequence reads: CASSLTGTDYEKLFF. The CDR3 nucleotides are TGTGCCAGCAGCCTAACCGGGACAGACTATGAAAAACTGTTTTTT.

The CDR3 DNA reads as TGTGCCAGCACCCTTGGGGGGGCCAGGAACATTCAGTACTTC. This sequence encodes CASTLGGARNIQYF. The rearrangement uses TRBV7-2 and TRBJ2-4, with D perhaps matching TRBD2 (7 bases). The CDR3 extends over 14 amino acids. From germline, CDR1 is SGHTA and CDR2 FQGNSA. The V end was cut by 7 bases, the J end by 7 bases, with 17 bases between.

The chain is built from TRBV6-1 and TRBJ1-2; TRBD1 might be the D (5 bases). Germline V gives CDR1 MNHNS, CDR2 SASEGT. V was trimmed by 10 bases and J by 8 bases, leaving 17 bases between them. The CDR3 totals 12 residues. The CDR3 DNA sequence: TGTGCCATACAGGCGGGGACTAGAGGCTACACCTTC. Its protein is CAIQAGTRGYTF.

This clone was found a few times. This chain connects TRBV19 to TRBJ1-5; D perhaps matches TRBD1 (6 bases). V was pared by 6 bases and J by 5 bases, with 17 bases between. The germline V gene encodes CDR1 LNHDA and CDR2 SQIVND (reference sequence). The CDR3 is 15 residues long. The CDR3 DNA sequence: TGTGCCAGTAGCCCCTCCGGGACACTCGATCAGCCCCAGCATTTT. Translated: CASSPSGTLDQPQHF.

The chain employs TRBV6-5 and TRBJ1-1; 8 bases align to TRBD1. The CDR3 sequence is 15 residues long. The germline CDR1 and CDR2 sequences are MNHEY and SVGAGI. Trimming removed 6 bases from V and 4 bases from J; junction bases left unmatched: 10. The DNA of the CDR3 is TGTGCCAGCAGATCCGGACAGGGAGGGAGCACTGAAGCTTTCTTT. Translated: CASRSGQGGSTEAFF.

This chain uses TRBV7-9 with TRBJ2-3; 7 bases are shared with TRBD1. CDR1 SEHNR and CDR2 FQNEAQ come from the germline V gene (reference sequence). The CDR3 covers 14 residues. Trimming took 5 bases from V and 4 from J; bases not matched to a gene: 6. In nucleotides, the CDR3 is TGTGCCAGCAGCAGCGGACAGGAGGCAGATACGCAGTATTTT. The encoded protein is CASSSGQEADTQYF.

The chain carries TRBV6-6 and TRBJ2-7, with a possible D match to TRBD1 (6 bases). Germline loops: CDR1 MNHNY, CDR2 SVGAGI (reference sequence). The CDR3 has 12 amino acids. V shed 8 bases and J shed 3 bases, with 11 bases lying between them. The CDR3 DNA reads as TGTGCCAGCGGCACAGGGATCTACGAGCAGTACTTC. Encoded protein: CASGTGIYEQYF.

In its sample, this clone was seen a few times. This sequence joins TRBV2 and TRBJ1-1; 7 bases align to TRBD1. The CDR3 runs 14 residues. With V trimmed by 3 bases and J by 4 bases, 5 bases remained unmatched. Germline V lookup: CDR1 SNHLY, CDR2 FYNNEI. CDR3 residues: CASSDRGPGTEAFF. DNA for the CDR3: TGTGCCAGCAGTGATAGGGGGCCTGGCACTGAAGCTTTCTTT.